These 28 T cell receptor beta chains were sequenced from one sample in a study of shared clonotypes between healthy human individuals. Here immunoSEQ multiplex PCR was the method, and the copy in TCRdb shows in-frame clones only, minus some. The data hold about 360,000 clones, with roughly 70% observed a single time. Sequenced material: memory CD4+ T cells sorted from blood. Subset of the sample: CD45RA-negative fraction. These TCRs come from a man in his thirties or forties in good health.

CDR3 nucleotide sequence: TGTGCCAGTAGTCAAGACGGAAACTCCAGGCAGTTCTTC. This sequence encodes CASSQDGNSRQFF. The chain has TRBV19 and TRBJ2-1; no clear D gene. Trimming shortened V by 5 bases and J by 12 bases, and 17 bases separated the two germline ends. CDR1 is LNHDA, CDR2 SQIVND, per germline (reference sequence). The CDR3 length is 13 residues.

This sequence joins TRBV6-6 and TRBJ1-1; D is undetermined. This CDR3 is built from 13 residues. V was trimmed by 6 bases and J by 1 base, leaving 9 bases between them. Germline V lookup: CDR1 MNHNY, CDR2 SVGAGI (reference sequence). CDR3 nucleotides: TGTGCCAGCAGCCCATCGACGAACACTGAAGCTTTCTTT. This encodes CASSPSTNTEAFF.

CDR3 coding DNA: TGTGCCAGCACGCTGGCGAAAACCCACCCCAGTGAGCAGTTCTTC. This encodes CASTLAKTHPSEQFF. The genes are TRBV6-1 and TRBJ2-1; no clear D gene. Trimming took 7 bases from V and 9 from J, leaving 22 bases between them. The CDR3 is 15 residues long. The germline V gene encodes CDR1 MNHNS and CDR2 SASEGT.

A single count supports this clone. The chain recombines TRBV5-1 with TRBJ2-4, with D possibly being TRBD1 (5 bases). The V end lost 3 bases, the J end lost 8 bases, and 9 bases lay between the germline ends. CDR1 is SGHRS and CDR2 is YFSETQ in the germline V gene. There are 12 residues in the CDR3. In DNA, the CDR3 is TGCGCCAGCAGCTCCCAGGGTGACATTCAGTACTTC. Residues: CASSSQGDIQYF.

CDR3 amino acids: CASSLRQSTNEKLFF. CDR3 nucleotides: TGTGCCAGCAGTCTCAGACAGAGTACTAATGAAAAACTGTTTTTT. The chain joins TRBV28 to TRBJ1-4; maybe TRBD1 (5 bases). The V gene's germline CDR1 is MDHEN and CDR2 SYDVKM. With 5 bases removed from V and 2 bases from J, the gap between germline ends came to 12 bases. There are 15 residues in the CDR3.

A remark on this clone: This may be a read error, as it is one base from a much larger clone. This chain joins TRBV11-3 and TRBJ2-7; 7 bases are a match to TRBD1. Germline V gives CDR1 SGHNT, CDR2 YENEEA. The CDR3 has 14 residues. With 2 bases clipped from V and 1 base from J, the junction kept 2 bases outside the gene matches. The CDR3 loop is CASSLTGESYEQYF. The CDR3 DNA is TGTGCCAGCAGCTTAACAGGGGAGTCCTACGAGCAGTACTTC.

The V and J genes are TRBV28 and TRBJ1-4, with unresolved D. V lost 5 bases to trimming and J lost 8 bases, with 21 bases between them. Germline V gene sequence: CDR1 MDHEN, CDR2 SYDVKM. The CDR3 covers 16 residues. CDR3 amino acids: CASSMTSVGRKEKLFF. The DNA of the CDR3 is TGTGCCAGCAGTATGACTTCGGTAGGGCGGAAGGAAAAACTGTTTTTT.

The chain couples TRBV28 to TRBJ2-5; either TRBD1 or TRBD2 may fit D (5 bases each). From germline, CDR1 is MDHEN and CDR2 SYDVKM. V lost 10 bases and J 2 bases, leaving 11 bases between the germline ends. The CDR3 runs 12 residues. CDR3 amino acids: CATTGQQETQYF. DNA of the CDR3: TGTGCCACTACGGGGCAACAAGAGACCCAGTACTTC.

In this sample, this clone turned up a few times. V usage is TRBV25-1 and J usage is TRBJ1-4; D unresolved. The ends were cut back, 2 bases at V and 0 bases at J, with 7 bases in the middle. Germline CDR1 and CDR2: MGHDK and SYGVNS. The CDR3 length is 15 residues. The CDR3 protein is CASSEGSATNEKLFF. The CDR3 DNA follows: TGTGCCAGCAGTGAAGGAAGTGCAACTAATGAAAAACTGTTTTTT.

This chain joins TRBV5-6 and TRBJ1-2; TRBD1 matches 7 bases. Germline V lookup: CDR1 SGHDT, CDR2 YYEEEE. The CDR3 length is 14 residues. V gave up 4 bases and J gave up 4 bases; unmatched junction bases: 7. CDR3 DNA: TGTGCCAGCAGCCCAAGGGGGCCGCTCTATGGCTACACCTTC. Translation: CASSPRGPLYGYTF.

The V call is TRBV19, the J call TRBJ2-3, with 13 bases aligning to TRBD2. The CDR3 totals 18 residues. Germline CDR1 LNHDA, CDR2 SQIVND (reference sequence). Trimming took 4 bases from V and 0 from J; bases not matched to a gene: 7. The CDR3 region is CASSKTSGRLFSTDTQYF. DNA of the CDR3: TGTGCCAGTAGTAAGACTAGCGGGAGGCTTTTTAGCACAGATACGCAGTATTTT.

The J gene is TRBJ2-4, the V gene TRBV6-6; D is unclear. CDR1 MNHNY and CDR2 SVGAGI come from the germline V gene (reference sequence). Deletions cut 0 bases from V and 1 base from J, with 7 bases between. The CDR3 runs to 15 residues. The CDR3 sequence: CASSYSTGAKNIQYF. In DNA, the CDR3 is TGTGCCAGCAGTTACTCGACTGGGGCCAAAAACATTCAGTACTTC.

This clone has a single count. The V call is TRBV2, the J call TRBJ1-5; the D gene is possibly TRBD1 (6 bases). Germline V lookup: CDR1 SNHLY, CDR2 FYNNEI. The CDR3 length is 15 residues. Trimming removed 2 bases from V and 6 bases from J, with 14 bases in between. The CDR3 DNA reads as TGTGCCAGCAGTGAACCGAGGGGACAAACTCAGCCCCAGCATTTT. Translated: CASSEPRGQTQPQHF.

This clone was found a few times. The CDR3 region is CASSPPGGDTGELFF. The DNA for the CDR3 is TGTGCCAGCAGTCCCCCCGGAGGAGACACCGGGGAGCTGTTTTTT. The chain combines TRBV2 with TRBJ2-2, with D maybe TRBD2 (5 bases). Germline-derived CDR1 and CDR2 are SNHLY and FYNNEI. V shed 5 bases and J shed 3 bases, with 13 bases lying between them. The CDR3 covers 15 residues.

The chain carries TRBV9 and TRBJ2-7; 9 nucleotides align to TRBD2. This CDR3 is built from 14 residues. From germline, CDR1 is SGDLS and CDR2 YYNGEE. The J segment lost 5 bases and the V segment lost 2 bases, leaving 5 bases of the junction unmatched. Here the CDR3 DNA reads TGTGCCAGCAGCGTTGCGGGAGGGCCCCACGAGCAGTACTTC. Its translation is CASSVAGGPHEQYF.

CDR3 sequence reads: CASSRKNEQYF. The CDR3 bases are TGTGCCAGCAGCCGAAAAAACGAGCAGTACTTC. This chain connects TRBV28 to TRBJ2-7; no reliable D call. The CDR3 totals 11 residues. Germline V CDR1 and CDR2: MDHEN, SYDVKM. The V end lost 6 bases, the J end lost 5 bases, and 8 bases lay between the germline ends.

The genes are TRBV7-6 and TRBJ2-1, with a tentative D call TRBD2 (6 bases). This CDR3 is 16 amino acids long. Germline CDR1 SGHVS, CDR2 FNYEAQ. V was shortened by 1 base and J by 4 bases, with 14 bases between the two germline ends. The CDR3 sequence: CASSLDWGLEYNEQFF. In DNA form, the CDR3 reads TGTGCCAGCAGCTTAGATTGGGGACTGGAGTACAATGAGCAGTTCTTC.

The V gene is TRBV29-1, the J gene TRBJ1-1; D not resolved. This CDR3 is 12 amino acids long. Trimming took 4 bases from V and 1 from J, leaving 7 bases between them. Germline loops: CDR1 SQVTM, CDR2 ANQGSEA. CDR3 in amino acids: CSVVPGNTEAFF. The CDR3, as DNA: TGCAGCGTTGTGCCGGGGAACACTGAAGCTTTCTTT.

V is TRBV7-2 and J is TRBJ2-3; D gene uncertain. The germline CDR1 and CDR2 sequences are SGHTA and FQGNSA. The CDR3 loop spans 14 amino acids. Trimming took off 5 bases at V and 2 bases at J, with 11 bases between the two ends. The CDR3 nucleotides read TGTGCCAGCAGCATGAGATGGGTCACAGATACGCAGTATTTT. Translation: CASSMRWVTDTQYF.

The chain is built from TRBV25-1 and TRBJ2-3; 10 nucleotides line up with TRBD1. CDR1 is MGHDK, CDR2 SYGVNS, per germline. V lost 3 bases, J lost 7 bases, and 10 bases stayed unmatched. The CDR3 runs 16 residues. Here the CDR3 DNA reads TGTGCCAGCAGTGATTCGACAGGGGGCCAGGGGTATACGCAGTATTTT. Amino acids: CASSDSTGGQGYTQYF.

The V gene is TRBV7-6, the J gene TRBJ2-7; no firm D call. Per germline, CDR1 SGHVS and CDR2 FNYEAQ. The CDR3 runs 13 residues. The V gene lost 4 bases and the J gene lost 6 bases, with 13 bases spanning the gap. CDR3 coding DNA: TGTGCCAGCAGCTCTCTGGAGAAATTCGAGCAGTACTTC. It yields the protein CASSSLEKFEQYF. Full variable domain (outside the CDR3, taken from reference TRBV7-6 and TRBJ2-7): GAGVSQSPRYKVTKRGQDVALRCDPISGHVSLYWYRQALGQGPEFLTYFNYEAQQDKSGLPNDRFSAERPEGSISTLTIQRTEQRDSAMYRCASSSLEKFEQYFGPGTRLTVT.

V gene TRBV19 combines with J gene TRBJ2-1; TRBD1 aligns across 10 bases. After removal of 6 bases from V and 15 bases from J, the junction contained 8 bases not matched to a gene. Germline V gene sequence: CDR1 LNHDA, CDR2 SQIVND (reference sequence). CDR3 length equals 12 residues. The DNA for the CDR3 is TGTGCCAGTAGACGACAGGGGGCGCCTCGGTTCTTC. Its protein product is CASRRQGAPRFF.

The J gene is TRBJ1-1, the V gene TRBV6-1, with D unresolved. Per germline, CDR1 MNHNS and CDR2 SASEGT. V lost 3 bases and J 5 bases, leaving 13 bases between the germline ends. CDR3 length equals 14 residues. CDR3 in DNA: TGTGCCAGCAGTGATCCGGGCGATGGGACTGAAGCTTTCTTT. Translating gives CASSDPGDGTEAFF.

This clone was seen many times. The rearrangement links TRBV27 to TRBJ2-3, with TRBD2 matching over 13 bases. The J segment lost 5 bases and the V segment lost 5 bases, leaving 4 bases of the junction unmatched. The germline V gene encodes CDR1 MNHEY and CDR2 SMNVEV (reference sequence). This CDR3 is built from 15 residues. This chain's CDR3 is CASSPGLAGEDTQYF. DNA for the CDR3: TGTGCCAGCAGTCCCGGACTAGCGGGAGAAGATACGCAGTATTTT.

CDR3 in DNA: TGTGCCAGCAGCTTGGCGGGATGGGCCTACGAGCAGTACTTC. This translates into CASSLAGWAYEQYF. V and J are TRBV5-5 and TRBJ2-7; maybe TRBD2 (5 bases). The V gene lost 0 bases and the J gene lost 2 bases, with 9 bases spanning the gap. There are 14 residues in the CDR3. Germline CDR1 reads SGHKS; CDR2 reads YYEKEE (reference sequence).

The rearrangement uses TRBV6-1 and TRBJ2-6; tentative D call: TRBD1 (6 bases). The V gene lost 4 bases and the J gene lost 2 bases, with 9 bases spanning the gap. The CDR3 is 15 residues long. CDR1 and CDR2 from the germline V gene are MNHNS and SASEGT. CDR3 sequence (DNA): TGTGCCAGCAGTGCCTCAGGGGCTGGGGCCAACGTCCTGACTTTC. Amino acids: CASSASGAGANVLTF.

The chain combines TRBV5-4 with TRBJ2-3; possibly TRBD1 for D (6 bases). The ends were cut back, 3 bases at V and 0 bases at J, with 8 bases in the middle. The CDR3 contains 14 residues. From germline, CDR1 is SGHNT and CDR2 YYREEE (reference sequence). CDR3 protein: CASSSTGSTDTQYF. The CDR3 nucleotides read TGTGCCAGCAGCTCTACAGGGAGCACAGATACGCAGTATTTT.

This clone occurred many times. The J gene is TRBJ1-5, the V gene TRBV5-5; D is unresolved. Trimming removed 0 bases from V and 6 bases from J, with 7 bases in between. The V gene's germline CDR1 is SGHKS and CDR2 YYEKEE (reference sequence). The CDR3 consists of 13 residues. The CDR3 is CASSLDSIQPQHF. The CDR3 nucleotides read TGTGCCAGCAGCTTGGACAGTATTCAGCCCCAGCATTTT.